These T cell receptor beta chains were read from a single sample in a study of immune cell composition in non-small cell lung cancer. The protocol was immunoSEQ multiplex PCR, while the TCRdb copy is restricted to in-frame clones and leaves out a portion. This sample has about 4,900 clones, with 60% to 85% found just once. Sequencing was performed on lung tumor tissue. All receptors come from a human donor with non-small cell lung cancer. Both conserved end residues are part of each CDR3. The D gene is left open where the match is weak. Part of the rows lack a size; the others show once, few, many or a class for expanded clones.

TRBV7-2	.	.	TRBJ1-4	TGTGCCAGCAGCCCTGGGGGGACTAATGAAAAACTGTTTTTT	CASSPGGTNEKLFF
TRBV10-3	.	.	TRBJ1-2	TGTGCCATCAGCACCGGGGGGGTTGACTATGGCTACACCTTC	CAISTGGVDYGYTF
TRBV28	.	.	TRBJ1-1	TGTGCCAGCAGTCGGGGAGTCTACACTGAAGCTTTCTTT	CASSRGVYTEAFF
TRBV5-6	.	.	TRBJ2-5	TGTGCCAGCAGCTTGGGGCCAGACCAAGAGACCCAGTACTTC	CASSLGPDQETQYF
TRBV11-2	.	.	TRBJ2-5	TGTGCCAGCAGCTCCCCGGGCAGGGGCTCAGAGACCCAGTACTTC	CASSSPGRGSETQYF
TRBV18	.	.	TRBJ1-2	TGTGCCAGCTCAACCACAGGATATGGCGGCTACACCTTC	CASSTTGYGGYTF
TRBV7-9	.	.	TRBJ2-3	TGTGCCAGCAGCGTCCTCGGGGAGAGCACAGATACGCAGTATTTT	CASSVLGESTDTQYF
TRBV30	.	.	TRBJ1-4	TGTGCCTGGAGTGTACTGGAGGGAAGGCTGTTTTTT	CAWSVLEGRLFF
TRBV10-3	.	TRBD1	TRBJ2-1	TGTGCCATCAGTGAGTCGACCTCCGGGACAGAGCACAATGAGCAGTTCTTC	CAISESTSGTEHNEQFF
TRBV10-3	.	.	TRBJ1-1	TGTGCCATCAGTGAGTCGTGGCAGGGAAGTGAAGCTTTCTTT	CAISESWQGSEAFF
TRBV6-1	.	.	TRBJ2-6	TGTGCCAGCAGTGATACCCGGGCAGGGCGACCCTCTGGGGCCAACGTCCTGACTTTC	CASSDTRAGRPSGANVLTF
TRBV10-3	.	TRBD1	TRBJ1-5	TGTGCCACCCGGGACAGGGGCCTTGCGGGCAATCAGCCCCAGCATTTT	CATRDRGLAGNQPQHF
TRBV10-3	.	.	TRBJ1-2	TGTGCCATCAGTGAGTCAAAGGGGTATGGCGGCTACACCTTC	CAISESKGYGGYTF
TRBV14	.	.	TRBJ1-3	TGTGCCAGTGAGAGCTCTGGAAACACCATATATTTT	CASESSGNTIYF
TRBV15	.	TRBD1	TRBJ2-7	TGTGCCACCAGCAGAGATATGCAGACAGGGGGCTACGAGCAGTACTTC	CATSRDMQTGGYEQYF
TRBV11-2	.	TRBD1	TRBJ2-7	TGTGCCAGCAGCTTAGCGACAGGGCCTTCCTTC	CASSLATGPSF
TRBV19	.	TRBD2	TRBJ2-2	TGTGCCAGTAGTATATTCAGCGGGGGCACCGGGGAGCTGTTTTTT	CASSIFSGGTGELFF
TRBV18	.	.	TRBJ1-1	TGTGTCAGCTCATCTATTACGGTGATGAACACTGAAGCTTTCTTT	CVSSSITVMNTEAFF
TRBV6-6	.	TRBD1	TRBJ1-5	TGTGCCAGCAGTTACGGGACAGGGAGGCTTCAGCCCCAGCATTTT	CASSYGTGRLQPQHF
TRBV4-3	.	TRBD1	TRBJ1-6	TGCGCCAGCAGCCAAGATTCGGGGACAGGGGCCTCACCCCTCCACTTT	CASSQDSGTGASPLHF
TRBV5-1	once	.	TRBJ2-4	TGCGCCAGCAGCTTGGTTGGACAGACGATGGACATTCAGTACTTC	CASSLVGQTMDIQYF
TRBV7-2	few	TRBD2	TRBJ2-5	TGTGCCAGCAGTTCCGGGACTAGCCGGACCCAGTACTTC	CASSSGTSRTQYF
TRBV18	.	.	TRBJ1-6	TGTGCCAGCTCGGAGTCCAGCTCCTATAATTCACCCCTCCACTTT	CASSESSSYNSPLHF
TRBV2	.	.	TRBJ2-3	TGTGCCAGCAAGGATGGGGCTGGAGATACGCAGTATTTT	CASKDGAGDTQYF
TRBV19	.	.	TRBJ1-5	TGTGCCAGTAGGGGCCTGGGACAATATAGCAATCAGCCCCAGCATTTT	CASRGLGQYSNQPQHF
TRBV7-9	.	TRBD2	TRBJ2-5	TGTGCCAGCAGCTCCGGACTAGCGGGGTATGTTGGAGAGACCCAGTACTTC	CASSSGLAGYVGETQYF
TRBV19	.	.	TRBJ1-5	TGTGCCAGTAGTCCCTGGGGCTTAAATCAGCCCCAGCATTTT	CASSPWGLNQPQHF
TRBV18	.	.	TRBJ1-2	TGTGCCAGCTCACCAGGACCGGGACACAACTTCGATGGCTATGGCTACACCTTC	CASSPGPGHNFDGYGYTF
TRBV9	.	.	TRBJ1-2	TGTGCCAGCAGCGTAGGCCCGGTTAACTATGGCTACACCTTC	CASSVGPVNYGYTF
TRBV19	.	TRBD2	TRBJ2-7	TGTGCCAGTAGTCATCTGAGGGGAGGGGACGAGCAGTACTTC	CASSHLRGGDEQYF
TRBV4-2	medium-sized	.	TRBJ1-4	TGTGCCAGCAGCCAAGGCTCAGGGGTTAATGAAAAACTGTTTTTT	CASSQGSGVNEKLFF
TRBV30	.	.	TRBJ2-6	TGTGCCTGGAGTCCCAGGGGAAGGACCCCTGGGGCCAACGTCCTGACTTTC	CAWSPRGRTPGANVLTF
TRBV7-9	.	.	TRBJ1-1	TGTGCCAGCAGCTTAGGACTCAATTGGCGTGAAGCTTTCTTT	CASSLGLNWREAFF
TRBV12-1	.	.	TRBJ1-2	TGTGCCAGCAGCTTTGTAATAGAACTCTATGGCTACACCTTC	CASSFVIELYGYTF
TRBV29-1	.	.	TRBJ1-1	TGCAGCGTTGAAGGACAGATGAACACTGAAGCTTTCTTT	CSVEGQMNTEAFF
TRBV19	.	.	TRBJ1-4	TGTGCCAGTAACAGGGCAACTAATGAAAAACTGTTTTTT	CASNRATNEKLFF
TRBV7-8	.	.	TRBJ2-5	TGTGCCAGCAGCTTAGAGGAGGGTGTCGAGACCCAGTACTTC	CASSLEEGVETQYF
TRBV4-3	once	.	TRBJ1-2	TGCGCCAGCAGCCAAGAAGGGGCGTCTGGCTACACCTTC	CASSQEGASGYTF
TRBV10-3	.	TRBD1	TRBJ1-1	TGTGCCATCAGTGGGGCCGGGACAGGGGGCTCTGAAGCTTTCTTT	CAISGAGTGGSEAFF
TRBV30	.	.	TRBJ2-2	TGTGCCTGGAGTGGCCAGGCGCACACCGGGGAGCTGTTTTTT	CAWSGQAHTGELFF
TRBV7-7	.	.	TRBJ2-2	TGTGCCAGCAGCGTGGACTCTCTAGGCACCGGGGAGCTGTTTTTT	CASSVDSLGTGELFF
TRBV4-1	.	.	TRBJ1-2	TGCGCCAGCAGCCAAGATCTCGCGGGGGTTGGCTACACCTTC	CASSQDLAGVGYTF
TRBV4-3	.	.	TRBJ2-7	TGCGCCAGCAGCCCAGGCCCGGACAGCTCCTACGAGCAGTACTTC	CASSPGPDSSYEQYF
TRBV6-1	medium-sized	.	TRBJ2-2	TGTGCCTCCTGTAGAGGGGGTGTTTCCGGGGAGCTGTTTTTT	CASCRGGVSGELFF
TRBV29-1	.	TRBD1	TRBJ2-7	TGCAGCGTTGAGGGCGGGACAGGGGGCGGCTACGAGCAGTACTTC	CSVEGGTGGGYEQYF
TRBV28	.	TRBD2	TRBJ2-3	TGTGCCAGCAGTTTATGGACTAGCGGGGCAGATACGCAGTATTTT	CASSLWTSGADTQYF
TRBV29-1	.	.	TRBJ1-3	TGCAGCGTTGAATCGGGAAGAGACACCATATATTTT	CSVESGRDTIYF
TRBV19	few	.	TRBJ1-1	TGTGCCAGTAGTATAGGGCGGACTGAAGCTTTCTTT	CASSIGRTEAFF
TRBV28	.	.	TRBJ2-7	TGTGCCAGCCGAACCGGCGCGGGCTCCTACGAGCAGTACTTC	CASRTGAGSYEQYF
TRBV5-6	.	.	TRBJ2-6	TGTGCCAGCAGCTTAACTTTCCGACAGTACTCTGGGGCCAACGTCCTGACTTTC	CASSLTFRQYSGANVLTF
TRBV4-1	.	.	TRBJ2-3	TGCGCCAGCAGCCTCACACTAGCCGCGCGCACAGATACGCAGTATTTT	CASSLTLAARTDTQYF